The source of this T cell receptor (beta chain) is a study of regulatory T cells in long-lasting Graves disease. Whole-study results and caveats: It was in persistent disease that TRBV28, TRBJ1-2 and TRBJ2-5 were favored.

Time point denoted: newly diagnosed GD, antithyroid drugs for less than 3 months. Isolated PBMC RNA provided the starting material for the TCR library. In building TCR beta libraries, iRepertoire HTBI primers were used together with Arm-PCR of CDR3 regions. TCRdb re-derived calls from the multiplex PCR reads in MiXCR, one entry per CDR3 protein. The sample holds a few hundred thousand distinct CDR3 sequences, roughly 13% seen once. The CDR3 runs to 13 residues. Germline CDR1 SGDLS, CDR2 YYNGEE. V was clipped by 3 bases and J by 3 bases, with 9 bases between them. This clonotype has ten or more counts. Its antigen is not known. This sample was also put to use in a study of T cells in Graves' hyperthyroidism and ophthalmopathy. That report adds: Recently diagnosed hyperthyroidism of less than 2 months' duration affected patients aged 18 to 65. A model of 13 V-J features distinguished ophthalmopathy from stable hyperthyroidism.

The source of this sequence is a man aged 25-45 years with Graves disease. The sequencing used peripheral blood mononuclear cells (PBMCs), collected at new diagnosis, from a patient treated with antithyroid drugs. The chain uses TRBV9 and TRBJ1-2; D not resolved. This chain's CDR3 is CASSADGDYGYTF. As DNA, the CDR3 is TGTGCCAGCAGCGCGGACGGGGACTATGGCTACACCTTC.